Shown below are 29 T cell receptor beta chains from a single sample sequenced in a study of control samples from healthy donors and cancer patients. Data came from immunoSEQ multiplex PCR; TCRdb stores just in-frame clones and leaves some out. The repertoire includes around 90,000 clones, more than 75% of them detected once, and approximately 2.1% sits in the top ten. The sequencing sample was made of blood. These receptors originate from a middle-aged woman in good health.

The V call is TRBV19, the J call TRBJ1-2; D possibly corresponds to TRBD1 (6 bases). Germline CDR1 reads LNHDA; CDR2 reads SQIVND (reference sequence). The CDR3 runs to 12 residues. V lost 6 bases to trimming and J lost 8 bases, with 13 bases between them. The CDR3 protein is CASSLRGGGYTF. Written as DNA, the CDR3 is TGTGCCAGTAGCCTCCGGGGGGGCGGCTACACCTTC.

CDR3 sequence reads: CASSLSLAKNIQYF. The CDR3 DNA is TGTGCCAGCAGCTTGAGCCTAGCCAAAAACATTCAGTACTTC. The J gene is TRBJ2-4, the V gene TRBV7-2, with D unresolved. V was pared by 3 bases and J by 0 bases, with 6 bases between. The CDR3 covers 14 residues. Germline CDR1 is SGHTA and CDR2 is FQGNSA.

The chain is built from TRBV28 and TRBJ2-7, with D possibly TRBD1 on 6 matching bases. V was cut by 7 bases and J by 7 bases, with 23 bases left in between. CDR1 and CDR2 from the germline V gene are MDHEN and SYDVKM. The CDR3 is 15 amino acids. The CDR3 loop is CASTIGQSWTGEQYF. The DNA of the CDR3 is TGTGCCAGCACCATAGGACAGTCTTGGACCGGAGAGCAGTACTTC.

The chain uses TRBV27 and TRBJ2-2; no reliable D call. The CDR3 totals 16 residues. Trimming shortened V by 3 bases and J by 4 bases, and 15 bases separated the two germline ends. Germline CDR1 and CDR2: MNHEY and SMNVEV (reference sequence). In DNA form, the CDR3 reads TGTGCCAGCAGTTTCCGAGGTAGCATGGGCACCGGGGAGCTGTTTTTT. Protein: CASSFRGSMGTGELFF.

V gene TRBV10-3 combines with J gene TRBJ2-3; TRBD2 matches 9 bases. V gave up 6 bases and J gave up 5 bases; unmatched junction bases: 12. The V gene's germline CDR1 is ENHRY and CDR2 SYGVKD. The CDR3 totals 16 residues. CDR3 in amino acids: CAISPLGAGGQDTQYF. The CDR3 region has the DNA TGTGCCATCAGCCCCTTAGGCGCGGGGGGGCAAGATACGCAGTATTTT.

The genes are TRBV6-6 and TRBJ2-7; D is perhaps TRBD2 (5 bases). CDR1 and CDR2 from the germline V gene are MNHNY and SVGAGI (reference sequence). The CDR3 contains 14 residues. The V and J ends lost 7 bases and 4 bases respectively, with 17 bases between them. The CDR3 coding sequence is TGTGCCAGCACGAGGCTAGCTGAGACTTACGAGCAGTACTTC. It translates to CASTRLAETYEQYF.

J is TRBJ2-5 and V is TRBV6-5; TRBD2 matches 11 bases. CDR1 and CDR2 (germline): MNHEY, SVGAGI. There are 15 residues in the CDR3. V gave up 5 bases and J gave up 5 bases; unmatched junction bases: 7. The DNA for the CDR3 is TGTGCCAGCAGTCCGACTAGCGGGGTGAAGGAGACCCAGTACTTC. Its translation: CASSPTSGVKETQYF.

The CDR3 region has the DNA TGTGCCTGGTGGGACGGGAGGAGCTATGGCTACACCTTC. It codes for CAWWDGRSYGYTF. This chain connects TRBV30 to TRBJ1-2; D is possibly TRBD1 (5 bases). Trimming removed 5 bases from V and 4 bases from J, with 14 bases in between. The CDR3 runs 13 residues. Germline CDR1 reads GTSNPN; CDR2 reads SVGIG (reference sequence). Based on the CDR3 plus reference TRBV30 and TRBJ1-2, the full variable domain is SQTIHQWPATLVQPVGSPLSLECTVEGTSNPNLYWYRQAAGRGLQLLFYSVGIGQISSEVPQNLSASRPQDRQFILSSKKLLLSDSGFYLCAWWDGRSYGYTFGSGTRLTVV.

The V call is TRBV9, the J call TRBJ2-2, with unresolved D. V was cut by 5 bases and J by 8 bases, with 10 bases left in between. Germline V CDR1 and CDR2: SGDLS, YYNGEE. There are 12 residues in the CDR3. DNA for the CDR3: TGTGCCAGCAGTCTTAGTCGGGGGGAGCTGTTTTTT. Protein product: CASSLSRGELFF.

The V call is TRBV9, the J call TRBJ2-3; TRBD2 is a possible D gene (5 bases). CDR3 size: 14 residues. The V and J ends lost 4 bases and 5 bases respectively, with 14 bases between them. Germline V gene sequence: CDR1 SGDLS, CDR2 YYNGEE. The CDR3 nucleotides read TGTGCCAGCAGCCGGACTGGGCCAGGAGATACGCAGTATTTT. It translates to CASSRTGPGDTQYF.

The rearrangement uses TRBV27 and TRBJ2-1; no clear D gene. The CDR3 runs 15 residues. Trimming left V 5 bases short and J 0 bases short, with 11 bases between. From germline, CDR1 is MNHEY and CDR2 SMNVEV (reference sequence). CDR3 loop: CASSGSESSYNEQFF. CDR3 nucleotides: TGTGCCAGCAGTGGGTCAGAGAGCTCCTACAATGAGCAGTTCTTC.

The chain is built from TRBV9 and TRBJ2-3; 12 positions agree with TRBD2. After removal of 3 bases from V and 4 bases from J, the junction contained 6 bases not matched to a gene. Looked up from germline, CDR1 is SGDLS and CDR2 is YYNGEE. This CDR3 is 16 amino acids long. CDR3: CASSATSGGWSDTQYF. The CDR3 DNA reads TGTGCCAGCAGCGCTACTAGCGGGGGGTGGTCAGATACGCAGTATTTT.

J is TRBJ2-3 and V is TRBV9, with D tentatively TRBD1 or TRBD2 (6 bases each). There are 17 residues in the CDR3. Germline V gene sequence: CDR1 SGDLS, CDR2 YYNGEE. V dropped 4 bases and J dropped 0 bases, with 18 bases sitting between them. CDR3 in amino acids: CASSPRGTPFSTDTQYF. The CDR3 nucleotides read TGTGCCAGCAGCCCGAGGGGGACTCCCTTTAGCACAGATACGCAGTATTTT.

The rearrangement links TRBV7-8 to TRBJ2-3, with D hard to call. Per the germline V gene, CDR1 is SGHVS and CDR2 is FQNEAQ. With 5 bases removed from V and 2 bases from J, the gap between germline ends came to 11 bases. This CDR3 contains 14 residues. CDR3 nucleotides: TGTGCCAGCAGCAACTATCTGGACACAGATACGCAGTATTTT. Its protein product is CASSNYLDTDTQYF.

The chain uses TRBV14 and TRBJ1-6; 7 bases are a match to TRBD1. The CDR3 length is 14 residues. After removal of 0 bases from V and 7 bases from J, the junction contained 0 bases not matched to a gene. Germline V lookup: CDR1 SGHDN, CDR2 FVKESK. The CDR3 DNA reads as TGTGCCAGCAGCCAAGACAGGGGGAATTCACCCCTCCACTTT. This sequence encodes CASSQDRGNSPLHF.

This chain connects TRBV6-5 to TRBJ1-1, with D possibly matching TRBD1 (6 bases). Trimming took 0 bases from V and 5 from J, leaving 13 bases between them. Germline CDR1 and CDR2: MNHEY and SVGAGI. This CDR3 spans 15 amino acids. The CDR3 nucleotides are TGTGCCAGCAGTTACTCGACACAGGGAAAGACTGAAGCTTTCTTT. Translating gives CASSYSTQGKTEAFF.

The chain combines TRBV2 with TRBJ2-1; 7 nucleotides agree with TRBD1. Germline V lookup: CDR1 SNHLY, CDR2 FYNNEI. V was pared by 3 bases and J by 4 bases, with 0 bases of the junction left unmatched. CDR3 size: 13 residues. CDR3 in DNA: TGTGCCAGCAGTGAGACAGGGTACAATGAGCAGTTCTTC. Protein product: CASSETGYNEQFF.

The chain combines TRBV5-6 with TRBJ2-5, with TRBD2 identical over 8 bases. The CDR3 consists of 19 residues. The trim removed 0 bases at V and 5 bases at J, leaving 18 bases unmatched. Germline V gene sequence: CDR1 SGHDT, CDR2 YYEEEE. The CDR3 here is CASSLVGKLAVRFGETQYF. The CDR3, as DNA: TGTGCCAGCAGCTTGGTGGGTAAACTAGCGGTCCGCTTTGGGGAGACCCAGTACTTC.

The chain is built from TRBV30 and TRBJ1-4, with TRBD1 as a possible D gene (5 bases). CDR1 GTSNPN and CDR2 SVGIG come from the germline V gene (reference sequence). This CDR3 contains 14 residues. The ends were cut back, 3 bases at V and 13 bases at J, with 21 bases in the middle. The CDR3 nucleotides are TGTGCCTGGAGAGGCGCAGGGACCCCGGGGGGACTGTTTTTT. The encoded protein is CAWRGAGTPGGLFF.

The chain joins TRBV23-1 to TRBJ2-7; D might be TRBD2 (6 bases). TRBV23-1 is reported as an ORF; its role is uncertain. Trimming stripped 6 bases from V and 3 bases from J, with 21 bases between. The CDR3 spans 16 residues. The CDR3 sequence is CASSQDWDGTFYEQYF. CDR3 DNA sequence: TGCGCCAGCAGCCAAGATTGGGATGGGACTTTCTACGAGCAGTACTTC.

This chain joins TRBV19 and TRBJ2-3; D possibly corresponds to TRBD2 (5 bases). The CDR3 has 15 amino acids. The V end was cut by 8 bases, the J end by 6 bases, with 21 bases between. Germline loops: CDR1 LNHDA, CDR2 SQIVND (reference sequence). DNA of the CDR3: TGTGCCAGTGGAGAGCTGGGGTTGACGGGGGATACGCAGTATTTT. It codes for CASGELGLTGDTQYF.

This rearrangement joins TRBV10-3 to TRBJ1-6, with D unclear. Germline values: CDR1 ENHRY, CDR2 SYGVKD. The CDR3 loop spans 14 amino acids. Trimming left V 10 bases short and J 0 bases short, with 10 bases between. The CDR3 is CATKTSSYNSPLHF. In DNA, the CDR3 is TGTGCCACGAAGACGAGCTCCTATAATTCACCCCTCCACTTT.

CDR3 sequence: CASSRARDSQFTSSYEQYF. The CDR3 region has the DNA TGTGCCAGCTCACGCGCCCGGGACAGCCAGTTTACAAGCTCCTACGAGCAGTACTTC. V gene TRBV18 combines with J gene TRBJ2-7, with 7 positions matching TRBD1. CDR1 and CDR2 from the germline V gene are KGHSH and LQKENI. CDR3 size: 19 residues. After removal of 4 bases from V and 0 bases from J, the junction contained 18 bases not matched to a gene.

V and J are TRBV4-1 and TRBJ1-1; D is perhaps TRBD1 (5 bases). The CDR3 has 17 amino acids. From germline, CDR1 is MGHRA and CDR2 YSYEKL. Trimming took 0 bases from V and 1 from J, leaving 15 bases between them. The CDR3 protein is CASSQDFGAPGNTEAFF. The CDR3 DNA sequence: TGCGCCAGCAGCCAAGATTTTGGGGCACCAGGGAACACTGAAGCTTTCTTT.

The V gene is TRBV4-1, the J gene TRBJ2-7; TRBD2 matches 7 bases. The V gene end was trimmed by 0 bases and the J gene end by 4 bases; junction bases not matched to a gene: 6. CDR1 is MGHRA, CDR2 YSYEKL, per germline. CDR3 length: 15 amino acids. For the CDR3, the DNA is TGCGCCAGCAGCCAAGAATCCAGCGGGGTGTACGAGCAGTACTTC. This encodes CASSQESSGVYEQYF.

The chain employs TRBV6-5 and TRBJ2-5; D gene unclear. The CDR3 length is 15 residues. Germline CDR1 is MNHEY and CDR2 is SVGAGI. Trimming left V 0 bases short and J 5 bases short, with 13 bases between. The CDR3 bases are TGTGCCAGCAGTTACTCGGCCCTTCAGGTGGAGACCCAGTACTTC. As protein: CASSYSALQVETQYF.

V usage is TRBV18 and J usage is TRBJ2-2, with 7 bases matching TRBD1. J gave up 0 bases and V 2 bases, and 0 bases lay outside the gene matches. The CDR3 has 15 residues. Germline V gene lookup returns CDR1 KGHSH and CDR2 LQKENI. CDR3 nucleotides: TGTGCCAGCTCACCAGGGACAGCGAACACCGGGGAGCTGTTTTTT. Its protein is CASSPGTANTGELFF.

The CDR3 DNA sequence: TGTGCCAGCAGCTTGAATAGGAGATCAGATACGCAGTATTTT. Protein product: CASSLNRRSDTQYF. This chain connects TRBV7-3 to TRBJ2-3; D is unclear. Germline loops: CDR1 SGHTA, CDR2 FQGTGA. V dropped 3 bases and J dropped 4 bases, with 11 bases sitting between them. CDR3 length: 14 amino acids. The complete variable domain, with remaining parts taken from reference TRBV7-3 and TRBJ2-3, reads GAGVSQTPSNKVTEKGKYVELRCDPISGHTALYWYRQSLGQGPEFLIYFQGTGAADDSGLPNDRFFAVRPEGSVSTLKIQRTERGDSAVYLCASSLNRRSDTQYFGPGTRLTVL.

The CDR3 spells CASGSTSALHF. The CDR3 DNA sequence: TGTGCTAGTGGTTCCACATCGGCCCTCCACTTT. This sequence joins TRBV12-5 and TRBJ1-6; D is unclear. The CDR3 extends over 11 amino acids. Germline CDR1 reads LGHNT; CDR2 reads FRNRAP. V shed 4 bases and J shed 14 bases, with 9 bases lying between them.